The 6 T cell receptor beta chains below all came from one sample that was sequenced in a study of HIV-infected patients and healthy controls. Around 530 ng RNA was reverse transcribed with alpha and beta constant-region primers. Alpha and beta chain libraries were made separately by chain-specific third strand synthesis with multiplexing indices. From the 5' RACE reads, TCRdb called clonotypes with MiXCR, one entry per CDR3 protein. Of some 9,900 distinct CDR3 sequences in the sample, 5.2% are singletons; the top ten hold roughly 14%. The repertoire came from unfractionated whole blood and reflected all unsorted peripheral T cells. This sample comprised blood, obtained before antiretroviral therapy. The origin of the receptors is an adult with HIV infection.

Many counts were recorded for this clonotype. The V gene is TRBV9, the J gene TRBJ2-7; D not certain. Germline assignment: CDR1 SGDLS and CDR2 YYNGEE. CDR3 length equals 13 residues. Trimming took off 0 bases at V and 2 bases at J, with 6 bases between the two ends. The CDR3 loop is CASSVDSAYEQYF. The CDR3 DNA is TGTGCCAGCAGCGTAGACAGCGCCTACGAGCAGTACTTC.

This clonotype was picked up many times. The V gene is TRBV27, the J gene TRBJ2-2; 9 positions match TRBD2. Germline CDR1 MNHEY, CDR2 SMNVEV (reference sequence). The J segment lost 4 bases and the V segment lost 4 bases, leaving 4 bases of the junction unmatched. The CDR3 is 15 residues long. The CDR3 protein is CASSYSGGGTGELFF. Here the CDR3 DNA reads TGTGCCAGCAGTTATAGCGGGGGCGGCACCGGGGAGCTGTTTTTT.

This clonotype came up many times. This rearrangement joins TRBV29-1 to TRBJ1-2; maybe TRBD1 (6 bases). The CDR3 runs 14 residues. Germline CDR1 reads SQVTM; CDR2 reads ANQGSEA. The V and J ends lost 3 bases and 2 bases respectively, with 13 bases between them. The CDR3 DNA reads as TGCAGCGTTGACCTGGGGGGGCAGAACTATGGCTACACCTTC. Its protein is CSVDLGGQNYGYTF. Together with reference TRBV29-1 and TRBJ1-2, the CDR3 gives the full variable domain: SAVISQKPSRDICQRGTSLTIQCQVDSQVTMMFWYRQQPGQSLTLIATANQGSEATYESGFVIDKFPISRPNLTFSTLTVSNMSPEDSSIYLCSVDLGGQNYGYTFGSGTRLTVV.

This clonotype rates as large (0.1 to 1%). CDR3 sequence reads: CASSLGGASAEQYF. The DNA of the CDR3 is TGTGCCAGCAGTTTAGGAGGGGCGTCCGCCGAGCAGTACTTC. The genes are TRBV27 and TRBJ2-7; D perhaps matches TRBD2 (6 bases). The CDR3 is 14 residues long. Germline lookup yields CDR1 MNHEY and CDR2 SMNVEV (reference sequence). Trimming left V 2 bases short and J 6 bases short, with 14 bases between.

This clonotype was recorded many times. The rearrangement links TRBV20-1 to TRBJ2-3, with 10 bases lining up with TRBD2. CDR1 DFQATT and CDR2 SNEGSKA come from the germline V gene (reference sequence). CDR3 length: 17 amino acids. With V trimmed by 3 bases and J by 2 bases, 11 bases remained unmatched. The CDR3 spells CSARRIAGGLHTDTQYF. The DNA of the CDR3 is TGCAGTGCTAGGCGGATAGCGGGGGGACTACACACAGATACGCAGTATTTT.

This clonotype was detected ten times or more. J is TRBJ1-1 and V is TRBV20-1, with a possible D match to TRBD1 (5 bases). This CDR3 region has 14 residues. Trimming removed 5 bases from V and 1 base from J, with 14 bases in between. Germline loops: CDR1 DFQATT, CDR2 SNEGSKA (reference sequence). CDR3 sequence reads: CSADGGPTNTEAFF. CDR3 in DNA: TGCAGTGCTGACGGGGGTCCGACGAACACTGAAGCTTTCTTT.